The source of this T cell receptor (beta chain) is a study of blood T cell repertoires in COVID-19. The wider study: In each case, the material was cDNA or gDNA derived from T cells, B-cell-depleted T cells, or PBMCs.

CDR1 and CDR2 (germline): MNHEY, SVGEGT. Losses at the gene ends were 6 bases for V and 10 bases for J; bases not matched to a gene: 12. CDR3 size: 14 residues. Here immunoSEQ multiplex PCR was the method, and the copy in TCRdb shows in-frame clones only, minus some. Of roughly 43,000 clones in the sample, about 91% were seen once. The chain joins TRBV6-2 or TRBV6-3 to TRBJ2-1, with 7 bases that match TRBD2. The TCR was taken from a man between 60 and 75 years old with active COVID-19. The sequenced sample was peripheral blood. CDR3 sequence (DNA): TGTGCCAGCAGCGTCGGGACTACTTCGGAAGAGCAGTTCTTC. This sequence encodes CASSVGTTSEEQFF.